This is a list of T cell receptor beta chains from one sample in a study of identical twins. TCRdb called the 5' RACE reads again in MiXCR, with one record for every CDR3 protein. The sample has hundreds of thousands of distinct CDR3 sequences; 21% are singletons. These sequences were also reported in another study, on T cells expressing NK-cell markers.

Sequencing was carried out using PBMCs. These TCRs come from a woman aged 18-30 years in good health. CDR3s include the opening cysteine and the closing phenylalanine or tryptophan. The D gene is left open where the match is weak. Clone size is not always given. Where it is, it says once, few, many or a class for expanded clones.

J gene,D gene,V gene,clone size,CDR3 protein,CDR3 DNA
TRBJ1-5,TRBD1,TRBV10-3,-,CAISSDRDEGQPQHF,TGTGCCATCAGTAGCGACAGGGACGAGGGACAGCCCCAGCATTTT
TRBJ1-2,-,TRBV29-1,few,CSVEDPFEGYGYTF,TGCAGCGTTGAGGATCCCTTCGAGGGCTATGGCTACACCTTC
TRBJ2-7,-,TRBV5-1,many,CASSWRDGGFYEQYF,TGCGCCAGCAGCTGGAGGGACGGAGGATTCTACGAGCAGTACTTC
TRBJ2-5,-,TRBV5-1,many,CASSLNPSRGPETQYF,TGCGCCAGCAGCTTGAACCCGTCTAGGGGCCCGGAGACCCAGTACTTC
TRBJ2-1,TRBD2,TRBV2,-,CASARTSGGANEQFF,TGTGCCAGCGCGCGGACTAGCGGGGGGGCCAATGAGCAGTTCTTC
TRBJ2-7,-,TRBV5-1,many,CASSLGTASSYEQYF,TGTGCCAGCAGCTTAGGGACGGCGAGCTCCTACGAGCAGTACTTC
TRBJ2-1,TRBD2,TRBV20-1,-,CSLSGRVSSYNEQFF,TGCAGCCTTAGCGGGAGGGTTAGCTCCTACAATGAGCAGTTCTTC
TRBJ1-5,TRBD1,TRBV28,-,CASSFRVWGTGGIKPQHF,TGTGCCAGCAGTTTTAGGGTATGGGGGACAGGGGGCATTAAGCCCCAGCATTTT
TRBJ2-3,-,TRBV18,-,CASSPRSRVANTQYF,TGTGCCAGCTCACCAAGGAGCAGGGTGGCAAATACGCAGTATTTT
TRBJ2-3,TRBD2,TRBV12-3/TRBV12-4,few,CAIRGGPYSTDTQYF,TGTGCCATTCGGGGGGGGCCCTACAGCACAGATACGCAGTATTTT
TRBJ1-1,TRBD1,TRBV10-1,many,CASSVNRGSSEAFF,TGCGCCAGCAGCGTAAACAGGGGGTCTAGTGAAGCTTTCTTT
TRBJ2-1,TRBD2,TRBV6-2/TRBV6-3,-,CASSHAGTSGRNEQFF,TGTGCCAGCAGTCACGCCGGGACTAGCGGGAGAAATGAGCAGTTCTTC
TRBJ2-1,TRBD1,TRBV27,-,CASTNGGQGKNEQFF,TGTGCCAGCACTAACGGGGGACAGGGGAAGAATGAGCAGTTCTTC
TRBJ2-4,-,TRBV9,many,CASSVDDGIAKNIQYF,TGTGCCAGCAGCGTAGATGACGGGATAGCCAAAAACATTCAGTACTTC